The clone carrying this T cell receptor (beta chain) was seen repeatedly, ten times or more. From the 5' RACE reads, TCRdb called clonotypes with MiXCR, one entry per CDR3 protein. The sample lists roughly 190,000 distinct CDR3 sequences, more than 9% occurring once. These data originate in a study of T-cell memory formation after mild COVID-19. Across the study: For the most part, TCR clusters were specific to one donor.

Germline trimming cut 5 bases from V and 8 bases from J; bases unmatched to any gene: 13. The CDR3 is made up of 15 amino acids. The germline CDR1 and CDR2 sequences are DFQATT and SNEGSKA (reference sequence). The receptor's source is a man younger than 35 who had mild COVID-19 (a few samples of this study predate the infection). Cell type and time point are not known. Sequencing was performed on PBMCs or a T cell subset sorted from them (not recorded which). The rearrangement links TRBV20-1 to TRBJ2-1; TRBD1 matches 9 bases. The chain's CDR3 is CSAGTGTGIWDEQFF. The CDR3 coding sequence is TGCAGTGCTGGAACCGGGACAGGGATTTGGGATGAGCAGTTCTTC.